This T cell receptor (beta chain) was profiled in a study of T cell responses to AZD1222 COVID-19 vaccine. Findings of the study overall: None of the repertoires were sampled until the peak T cell response had passed. The reported proportion of spike-specific TCRs targeting unmutated variant regions was nearly half.

Clones were sequenced by immunoSEQ multiplex PCR, and TCRdb holds only the in-frame ones, with some missing. The sample shows 95,000 to 100,000 clones, about nine tenths of them seen only once. Pooled in the analysis were second doses at about 4 or about 12 weeks. Note on this clone: Its specificity is not known.

The CDR3 sequence is 16 residues long. V was clipped by 2 bases and J by 3 bases, with 16 bases between them. Per the germline V gene, CDR1 is SGDLS and CDR2 is YYNGEE. The receptor was isolated from an adult who received the AZD1222 COVID-19 vaccine. This rearrangement joins TRBV9 to TRBJ2-3; D may be TRBD1 (6 bases). Material: peripheral blood, obtained 28 days after the second AZD1222 dose. CDR3 sequence reads: CASSVGFGGFTDTQYF. In DNA form, the CDR3 reads TGTGCCAGCAGCGTGGGATTTGGGGGCTTTACAGATACGCAGTATTTT.